This TCR beta chain was identified during a study of shared clonotypes between healthy human individuals. Assay runs were performed at deep level. The table came from immunoSEQ multiplex PCR; TCRdb's copy has only in-frame clones and leaves some out. The repertoire has 2 million to 3 million clones, more than 80% of them found once; the top ten carry about 0.13%. The authors divided CD4+ cells into CD45RA+ naive and CD45RA-negative memory subsets. Overall study results and limits: The sharing of 4.5% to 6.5% of naive CD4 clonotypes was seen across a few donors.

The CDR3 sequence is 12 residues long. Trimming cost V 6 bases and J 7 bases; bases outside gene matches: 0. Germline CDR1 and CDR2: MNHNS and SASEGT. Notes on this clone: The antigen is undetermined.

The chain is built from TRBV6-1 and TRBJ1-6, with TRBD1 matching over 7 bases. The material sequenced was naive CD4+ T cells sorted from blood. Stated subset: CD45RA+ positively selected. The receptor comes from a young man in good health. The DNA of the CDR3 is TGTGCCAGCAGACAGGGGAATTCACCCCTCCACTTT. This translates into CASRQGNSPLHF.